A selection of T cell receptor beta chains follows, all from one sample in a study of blood T cells in healthy people across ages. TCRdb itself ran the 5' RACE reads through MiXCR, one entry per CDR3 protein. The sample includes around 800,000 distinct CDR3 sequences, about 59% seen only once; the top ten take around a quarter. Source material: blood. These receptors were taken from a man aged 25 to 45 in good health. The CDR3 runs from the conserved cysteine through the conserved F or W. D genes are given only for firm matches. The size of a clone is reported for some rows only, either as once, few or many, or as a class for expanded clones.

V gene: TRBV20-1
J gene: TRBJ2-3
clone size: -
D gene: TRBD2
CDR3 DNA: TGCAGTGTCCCTGGAAGCGGGGGGTTAGATACGCAGTATTTT
CDR3 protein: CSVPGSGGLDTQYF

V gene: TRBV7-8
J gene: TRBJ2-2
clone size: -
D gene: TRBD2
CDR3 DNA: TGTGCCAGCAGCCTCGCCGCGGCGGGGGGAGGCGGGGAGCTGTTTTTT
CDR3 protein: CASSLAAAGGGGELFF

V gene: TRBV4-3
J gene: TRBJ2-7
clone size: few
D gene: -
CDR3 DNA: TGCGCCAGCAGCCAAGATTTACGGGCACCCAGGCAGTACTTC
CDR3 protein: CASSQDLRAPRQYF

V gene: TRBV4-3
J gene: TRBJ2-3
clone size: -
D gene: TRBD2
CDR3 DNA: TGCGCCAGCAGCCAAGATGGAGTAGCGGGGGAACGCACAGATACGCAGTATTTT
CDR3 protein: CASSQDGVAGERTDTQYF

V gene: TRBV20-1
J gene: TRBJ2-1
clone size: -
D gene: -
CDR3 DNA: TGCAGTGCTATCCCGCGCCGCTCGGGGAAAGAGACCACCAACTACAGTGAGCAGTTCTTC
CDR3 protein: CSAIPRRSGKETTNYSEQFF

V gene: TRBV12-3/TRBV12-4
J gene: TRBJ2-1
clone size: few
D gene: -
CDR3 DNA: TGTGCCAGCACCCTTATGGGCAATGAGCAGTTCTTC
CDR3 protein: CASTLMGNEQFF

V gene: TRBV10-3
J gene: TRBJ2-4
clone size: few
D gene: -
CDR3 DNA: TGTGCCATCAGCCTCTCAGATTACGGCATTCAGTACTTC
CDR3 protein: CAISLSDYGIQYF

V gene: TRBV20-1
J gene: TRBJ2-7
clone size: -
D gene: -
CDR3 DNA: TGCAGTGCTAGAGATGAAGTCGCGGTAGGGTCCCCCTACGAGCAGTACTTC
CDR3 protein: CSARDEVAVGSPYEQYF

V gene: TRBV20-1
J gene: TRBJ2-5
clone size: once
D gene: TRBD1
CDR3 DNA: TGCAGTGCTAGAGATCGCGACAGGGCGGTAGGGCAAGAGGCCCAGTACTTC
CDR3 protein: CSARDRDRAVGQEAQYF

V gene: TRBV29-1
J gene: TRBJ2-7
clone size: once
D gene: TRBD1
CDR3 DNA: TGCAGCGTGGGGCCGGGACAGGCCCAGCACGAGCAGTACTTC
CDR3 protein: CSVGPGQAQHEQYF

V gene: TRBV27
J gene: TRBJ1-5
clone size: -
D gene: TRBD1
CDR3 DNA: TGTGCCAGCAGACTACAGGGGCTAGGGCAGCCCCAGCATTTT
CDR3 protein: CASRLQGLGQPQHF

V gene: TRBV28
J gene: TRBJ2-5
clone size: few
D gene: -
CDR3 DNA: TGTGCCAGCAGGGGTCCACTCAATTTTGAGACCCAGTACTTC
CDR3 protein: CASRGPLNFETQYF